Shown below are 21 T cell receptor beta chains from a single sample sequenced in a study of vaccination and CD4 T cells after COVID-19. Sequence data for DNA of cultured CD4+ T cells were generated by the Oncomine TCR Beta short-read assay. In TCRdb, the PCR reads were re-called with MiXCR into one record per CDR3 protein. This sample has 4,000 to 4,500 distinct CDR3 sequences, with about 20% found just once. No cognate antigen is known for these TCRs. Treatment given: approximately nine-day PBMC culture with coronavirus spike peptide pools or control peptides (ViraFEST assay). Sequencing was done on a sample of CD4+ T cells from blood, cultured in vitro. All receptors come from a human donor who had recovered from COVID-19.

The J gene is TRBJ2-3, the V gene TRBV18, with 10 bases matching TRBD1. The trim removed 8 bases at V and 2 bases at J, leaving 7 bases unmatched. This CDR3 has 15 residues. Germline V gives CDR1 KGHSH, CDR2 LQKENI. DNA for the CDR3: TGTGCCAGCACGATGGGACAGGGGAACACAGATACGCAGTATTTT. Encoded protein: CASTMGQGNTDTQYF.

The V call is TRBV29-1, the J call TRBJ1-1, with D maybe TRBD1 (6 bases). The CDR3 has 15 amino acids. Germline lookup yields CDR1 SQVTM and CDR2 ANQGSEA. Deletions cut 8 bases from V and 0 bases from J, with 19 bases between. CDR3 loop: CSPGRGACVNTEAFF. The CDR3, as DNA: TGCAGCCCCGGGCGGGGGGCATGCGTGAACACTGAAGCTTTCTTT.

This clonotype was seen a handful of times. The chain recombines TRBV19 with TRBJ1-1, with D maybe TRBD1 (5 bases). Looked up from germline, CDR1 is LNHDA and CDR2 is SQIVND (reference sequence). The length of the CDR3 is 12 residues. Deletions cut 5 bases from V and 10 bases from J, with 14 bases between. In DNA, the CDR3 is TGTGCCAGTAGTGGGAGGGGAGGAGGAGCTTTCTTT. Protein sequence: CASSGRGGGAFF. Looking up the rest from reference TRBV19 and TRBJ1-1 gives the full variable domain: DGGITQSPKYLFRKEGQNVTLSCEQNLNHDAMYWYRQDPGQGLRLIYYSQIVNDFQKGDIAEGYSVSREKKESFPLTVTSAQKNPTAFYLCASSGRGGGAFFGQGTRLTVV.

V usage is TRBV5-1 and J usage is TRBJ2-2; D is perhaps TRBD2 (6 bases). Looked up from germline, CDR1 is SGHRS and CDR2 is YFSETQ. This CDR3 contains 16 residues. The V and J ends lost 2 bases and 0 bases respectively, with 11 bases between them. In DNA, the CDR3 is TGCGCCAGCAGCTTTTCCGGGACTGCGAACACCGGGGAGCTGTTTTTT. This codes for CASSFSGTANTGELFF.

The chain couples TRBV4-2 to TRBJ2-7, with D possibly being TRBD1 (5 bases). Germline loops: CDR1 LGHNA, CDR2 YNFKEQ. The CDR3 has 17 residues. V was clipped by 0 bases and J by 3 bases, with 18 bases between them. CDR3: CASSQDEAGHRSYEQYF. CDR3 sequence (DNA): TGTGCCAGCAGCCAAGATGAAGCAGGCCACAGGAGCTACGAGCAGTACTTC.

This clonotype was counted only a few times. This chain joins TRBV6-1 and TRBJ1-2; D is possibly TRBD1 (6 bases). This CDR3 comprises 12 residues. Germline CDR1 reads MNHNS; CDR2 reads SASEGT. Trimming took 5 bases from V and 6 from J, leaving 10 bases between them. CDR3 coding DNA: TGTGCCAGCAGTCGGGGGCTGGATGGCTACACCTTC. It specifies CASSRGLDGYTF.

Points on this clonotype: Given the absence of the conserved phenylalanine or tryptophan at the CDR3 end, a read error is likely. The chain recombines TRBV12-3 or TRBV12-4 with TRBJ1-2; D may be TRBD1 (6 bases). There are 14 residues in the CDR3. Between the trimmed V and J ends, which lost 3 bases and 4 bases, there was a span of 12 bases. The CDR3 sequence: CASSLGGRLYGYTL. In nucleotides, the CDR3 is TGTGCCAGCAGTTTGGGGGGGCGCCTCTATGGCTACACCCTC.

The chain combines TRBV5-5 with TRBJ2-4, with TRBD2 matching 8 bases. This CDR3 region has 17 residues. V shed 4 bases, J shed 7 bases, and the junction held 16 bases outside the gene matches. Germline CDR1 and CDR2: SGHKS and YYEKEE (reference sequence). CDR3: CASSPPGAGGGGNIQYF. CDR3 in DNA: TGTGCCAGCAGCCCCCCCGGTGCGGGGGGCGGTGGGAACATTCAGTACTTC. Full variable domain (rest looked up from reference TRBV5-5 and TRBJ2-4): DAGVTQSPTHLIKTRGQQVTLRCSPISGHKSVSWYQQVLGQGPQFIFQYYEKEERGRGNFPDRFSARQFPNYSSELNVNALLLGDSALYLCASSPPGAGGGGNIQYFGAGTRLSVL.

This clonotype was seen a handful of times. The chain couples TRBV14 to TRBJ2-3, with TRBD2 matching over 7 bases. The CDR3 runs 15 residues. V was pared by 2 bases and J by 4 bases, with 6 bases of the junction left unmatched. CDR1 is SGHDN and CDR2 is FVKESK in the germline V gene. As DNA, the CDR3 is TGTGCCAGCAGCCAAACCAGACTAGCTGCAGATACGCAGTATTTT. It yields the protein CASSQTRLAADTQYF.

This clonotype was detected once. The CDR3 sequence: CASSLGDRAGPGYTF. In DNA, the CDR3 is TGCGCCAGCAGCTTGGGGGACAGGGCCGGTCCGGGCTACACCTTC. The V gene is TRBV5-1, the J gene TRBJ1-2, with 9 positions matching TRBD1. Germline CDR1 SGHRS, CDR2 YFSETQ. With V trimmed by 0 bases and J by 8 bases, 8 bases remained unmatched. This CDR3 spans 15 amino acids.

This clonotype was recorded a few times. J is TRBJ1-5 and V is TRBV20-1; TRBD1 matches 8 bases. Per germline, CDR1 DFQATT and CDR2 SNEGSKA (reference sequence). V dropped 3 bases and J dropped 0; count of bases not matched to a gene: 7. This CDR3 region has 16 residues. CDR3 sequence: CSASHSTGGSNQPQHF. In nucleotides, the CDR3 is TGCAGTGCTAGTCATTCTACAGGGGGTAGCAATCAGCCCCAGCATTTT.

The chain employs TRBV29-1 and TRBJ2-3; 8 nucleotides agree with TRBD2. Germline V gives CDR1 SQVTM, CDR2 ANQGSEA. Trimming removed 6 bases from V and 4 bases from J; junction bases left unmatched: 9. This CDR3 is built from 14 residues. CDR3 in DNA: TGCAGCGTGCAAAAGGCGGGGGGCTCAGATACGCAGTATTTT. Protein sequence: CSVQKAGGSDTQYF.

V and J are TRBV7-2 and TRBJ2-5; D perhaps matches TRBD2 (6 bases). CDR1 is SGHTA and CDR2 is FQGNSA in the germline V gene. The V gene lost 5 bases and the J gene lost 1 base, with 14 bases spanning the gap. The CDR3 length is 15 residues. CDR3: CASSLGAGSQETQYF. CDR3 bases: TGTGCCAGCAGCCTAGGGGCGGGGAGCCAAGAGACCCAGTACTTC. The whole variable domain, remainder taken from reference TRBV7-2 and TRBJ2-5, is GAGVSQSPSNKVTEKGKDVELRCDPISGHTALYWYRQSLGQGLEFLIYFQGNSAPDKSGLPSDRFSAERTGGSVSTLTIQRTQQEDSAVYLCASSLGAGSQETQYFGPGTRLLVL.

This chain uses TRBV7-9 with TRBJ1-1, with D maybe TRBD1 (6 bases). The CDR3 has 13 amino acids. V was cut by 5 bases and J by 5 bases, with 12 bases left in between. Germline CDR1 is SEHNR and CDR2 is FQNEAQ (reference sequence). The CDR3 DNA reads as TGTGCCAGCAGCCTCGAGGGGGTGACTGAAGCTTTCTTT. Encoded protein: CASSLEGVTEAFF.

This clonotype was observed a few times. The V gene is TRBV10-2, the J gene TRBJ1-5; D uncertain. CDR1 WSHSY and CDR2 SAAADI come from the germline V gene. The CDR3 is 13 residues long. V lost 6 bases to trimming and J lost 4 bases, with 10 bases between them. The CDR3 region has the DNA TGCGCCAGCAGAGACGGAAATAATCAGCCCCAGCATTTT. This sequence encodes CASRDGNNQPQHF.

The chain recombines TRBV19 with TRBJ1-6; the D gene is possibly TRBD1 (5 bases). This CDR3 is built from 14 residues. Trimming stripped 3 bases from V and 9 bases from J, with 12 bases between. Germline lookup yields CDR1 LNHDA and CDR2 SQIVND (reference sequence). The CDR3 DNA reads as TGTGCCAGTAGTATCCCCGGGGGTCGTTCACCCCTCCACTTT. Translated, it gives CASSIPGGRSPLHF. The entire variable domain, with the rest obtained from reference TRBV19 and TRBJ1-6, is as follows: DGGITQSPKYLFRKEGQNVTLSCEQNLNHDAMYWYRQDPGQGLRLIYYSQIVNDFQKGDIAEGYSVSREKKESFPLTVTSAQKNPTAFYLCASSIPGGRSPLHFGNGTRLTVT.

This clonotype is medium-sized (0.01 to 0.1%) within its sample. This chain uses TRBV30 with TRBJ1-5; possibly TRBD1 for D (5 bases). Trimming took 5 bases from V and 0 from J, leaving 11 bases between them. CDR1 GTSNPN and CDR2 SVGIG come from the germline V gene (reference sequence). The CDR3 is 14 amino acids. This CDR3 reads CAWGDSNSNQPQHF. The CDR3 region has the DNA TGTGCCTGGGGCGACAGTAATAGCAATCAGCCCCAGCATTTT.

This clonotype occurred a few times. The rearrangement uses TRBV5-1 and TRBJ1-6; no definite D call. The germline V gene encodes CDR1 SGHRS and CDR2 YFSETQ. The germline V and J ends were trimmed by 2 bases and 0 bases, with 6 bases remaining between them. The CDR3 runs 15 residues. The CDR3 DNA reads as TGCGCCAGCAGCTTCCAGAGCTCCTATAATTCACCCCTCCACTTT. Residues: CASSFQSSYNSPLHF.

This clonotype was seen a few times. The V and J genes are TRBV12-3 or TRBV12-4 and TRBJ2-7; 8 bases agree with TRBD1. The junction had 7 bases not matched to a gene; V was cut back by 8 bases and J by 4 bases. There are 13 residues in the CDR3. CDR3 loop: CASRTGNSYEQYF. CDR3 coding DNA: TGTGCCAGCCGGACAGGGAACTCTTACGAGCAGTACTTC.

This clonotype was seen a handful of times. V is TRBV6-1 and J is TRBJ2-7; 12 bases are shared with TRBD2. The germline CDR1 and CDR2 sequences are MNHNS and SASEGT. The J segment lost 4 bases and the V segment lost 7 bases, leaving 8 bases of the junction unmatched. CDR3 length: 15 amino acids. The CDR3 DNA reads as TGTGCCAGCACCAGACCCACTAGCGGGGGGTACGAGCAGTACTTC. Protein sequence: CASTRPTSGGYEQYF.

This clonotype showed up just a few times. CDR3 sequence: CAWWDRGHGYTF. The CDR3, as DNA: TGTGCCTGGTGGGACAGGGGGCATGGCTACACCTTC. J is TRBJ1-2 and V is TRBV30, with 12 bases aligning to TRBD1. The junction had 1 base not matched to a gene; V was cut back by 5 bases and J by 6 bases. The CDR3 covers 12 residues. Germline lookup yields CDR1 GTSNPN and CDR2 SVGIG (reference sequence).